One and the same sample provided the 30 T cell receptor beta chains below, sequenced in a study of blood T cell repertoires in COVID-19 (dated by TCRdb to the early 2020s). Library prep was done by the immunoSEQ multiplex PCR assay. What TCRdb holds here is the immuneACCESS table cut down to in-frame rearrangements. Part of the clones is not present; checked against another copy, under half of the missing clones reflect an unresolved V gene, and the others are unexplained. The sample records 450,000 to 500,000 clones, approximately 85% of which are singletons. The ten largest account for approximately 3.4% of the sample. The specimen was peripheral blood. These receptors came from a human donor in a cohort sampled during active COVID-19.

Notes on this clone: This sample includes further DNA sequences coding for the same CDR3. The rearrangement links TRBV5-4 to TRBJ2-7; 9 nucleotides align to TRBD2. The CDR3 sequence is 14 residues long. Unmatched junction bases numbered 2, after V lost 3 bases and J lost 1 base. CDR1 is SGHNT and CDR2 is YYREEE in the germline V gene (reference sequence). The CDR3 nucleotides read TGTGCCAGCAGCTCTACTAGCGGGTCCTACGAGCAGTACTTC. Protein: CASSSTSGSYEQYF.

The rearrangement joins TRBV28 to TRBJ1-5; the match to TRBD1 covers 9 bases. The CDR3 has 16 amino acids. V was pared by 4 bases and J by 2 bases, with 6 bases of the junction left unmatched. Germline CDR1 MDHEN, CDR2 SYDVKM. The CDR3 nucleotides read TGTGCCAGCAGTTCGAGGACAGGGGTGGGCAATCAGCCCCAGCATTTT. Protein product: CASSSRTGVGNQPQHF. Full variable domain (missing parts from reference TRBV28 and TRBJ1-5): DVKVTQSSRYLVKRTGEKVFLECVQDMDHENMFWYRQDPGLGLRLIYFSYDVKMKEKGDIPEGYSVSREKKERFSLILESASTNQTSMYLCASSSRTGVGNQPQHFGDGTRLSIL.

The rearrangement joins TRBV7-3 to TRBJ2-2; 8 bases agree with TRBD2. The germline gives CDR1 SGHTA, CDR2 FQGTGA. V dropped 2 bases and J dropped 0; count of bases not matched to a gene: 5. The CDR3 runs 17 residues. CDR3: CASSLSTAGANTGELFF. Written as DNA, the CDR3 is TGTGCCAGCAGCTTATCGACAGCGGGAGCGAACACCGGGGAGCTGTTTTTT.

The chain combines TRBV5-4 with TRBJ1-2, with a tentative D call TRBD1 (5 bases). V lost 3 bases to trimming and J lost 7 bases, with 19 bases between them. CDR3 length: 15 residues. Germline loops: CDR1 SGHNT, CDR2 YYREEE (reference sequence). The CDR3 nucleotides read TGTGCCAGCAGCTGGCGGGGGACGGAGGAGTCTGGCTACACCTTC. Residues: CASSWRGTEESGYTF.

The chain links TRBV3-1 (or the pseudogene TRBV3-2) to TRBJ2-7; 7 bases align to TRBD2. There are 14 residues in the CDR3. V shed 2 bases and J 3 bases; nucleotides not matched to a gene: 4. Germline loops: CDR1 LGHDT, CDR2 YNNKEL (reference sequence). CDR3 sequence (DNA): TGTGCCAGCAGCCAAAGGGGCGGGGGCTACGAGCAGTACTTC. Its translation: CASSQRGGGYEQYF.

The chain has TRBV9 and TRBJ2-1; possible D gene TRBD1, 6 bases. V lost 3 bases and J 7 bases, leaving 17 bases between the germline ends. Germline-derived CDR1 and CDR2 are SGDLS and YYNGEE. The CDR3 length is 15 residues. In DNA form, the CDR3 reads TGTGCCAGCAGCGCGCAAACAGGGTTGGTAAATGAGCAGTTCTTC. It yields the protein CASSAQTGLVNEQFF.

The J gene is TRBJ2-7, the V gene TRBV7-3, with 7 bases matching TRBD2. There are 15 residues in the CDR3. V trimming: 2 bases; J trimming: 2 bases; junction bases outside the gene matches: 6. Germline V gives CDR1 SGHTA, CDR2 FQGTGA. The CDR3 nucleotides are TGTGCCAGCAGCTTAGGAGCGGGATCCACCTACGAGCAGTACTTC. This sequence encodes CASSLGAGSTYEQYF.

The rearrangement uses TRBV27 and TRBJ2-7; a possible D gene is TRBD1 (6 bases). V was shortened by 5 bases and J by 3 bases, with 17 bases between the two germline ends. Looked up from germline, CDR1 is MNHEY and CDR2 is SMNVEV (reference sequence). This CDR3 spans 15 amino acids. In DNA form, the CDR3 reads TGTGCCAGCAGTCGCCCGGACAGTTTATTCTACGAGCAGTACTTC. Its protein is CASSRPDSLFYEQYF.

This clone is a singleton in its sample. The rearrangement links TRBV13 to TRBJ2-3; D perhaps matches TRBD2 (5 bases). The CDR3 runs to 16 residues. Trimming removed 2 bases from V and 0 bases from J, with 12 bases in between. Per germline, CDR1 PRHDT and CDR2 FYEKMQ (reference sequence). The CDR3 region is CASSLFPSQSTDTQYF. The CDR3, as DNA: TGTGCCAGCAGCTTATTTCCTAGCCAGAGCACAGATACGCAGTATTTT.

The rearrangement joins TRBV27 to TRBJ1-1; 7 bases match TRBD1. Germline V gene sequence: CDR1 MNHEY, CDR2 SMNVEV (reference sequence). With 2 bases clipped from V and 4 bases from J, the junction kept 4 bases outside the gene matches. CDR3 length: 14 residues. This CDR3 reads CASSLRSGGTEAFF. The CDR3 DNA is TGTGCCAGCAGTTTAAGATCAGGGGGCACTGAAGCTTTCTTT.

The CDR3 nucleotides are TGTGCCAGTAGCGGGGGAGGGGCTAATGAAAAACTGTTTTTT. Protein sequence: CASSGGGANEKLFF. V and J are TRBV19 and TRBJ1-4; D is perhaps TRBD1 (5 bases). The CDR3 is made up of 14 amino acids. The V end was cut by 6 bases, the J end by 3 bases, with 11 bases between. Germline CDR1 reads LNHDA; CDR2 reads SQIVND (reference sequence).

This chain joins TRBV28 and TRBJ2-7; 9 bases line up with TRBD2. Germline CDR1 and CDR2: MDHEN and SYDVKM. The CDR3 sequence is 14 residues long. V was clipped by 4 bases and J by 6 bases; unmatched bases: 7. The CDR3 coding sequence is TGTGCCAGCAGTTCGACTAGCGGAAGGGGCGAGCAGTACTTC. Its translation: CASSSTSGRGEQYF.

The gene calls are TRBV28 and TRBJ1-2; D gene uncertain. Germline V lookup: CDR1 MDHEN, CDR2 SYDVKM. The V end was cut by 6 bases, the J end by 10 bases, with 12 bases between. This CDR3 contains 11 residues. The CDR3 is CASSVTVFYTF. Written as DNA, the CDR3 is TGTGCCAGCAGCGTTACAGTATTCTACACCTTC.

The chain links TRBV28 to TRBJ2-7; D perhaps matches TRBD1 (6 bases). The germline V and J ends were trimmed by 10 bases and 2 bases, with 12 bases remaining between them. The CDR3 runs 12 residues. Germline V gene data show CDR1 as MDHEN and CDR2 as SYDVKM. CDR3 in DNA: TGTGCCATTACAGGGAATGCCTACGAGCAGTACTTC. As protein: CAITGNAYEQYF.

This chain connects TRBV6-2 or TRBV6-3 to TRBJ1-2, with TRBD1 matching over 7 bases. Losses at the gene ends were 2 bases for V and 0 bases for J; bases not matched to a gene: 6. This CDR3 has 16 residues. Germline V gene data show CDR1 as MNHEY and CDR2 as SVGEGT. The CDR3 DNA follows: TGTGCCAGCAGTTACGGGGGACAGTCAGCTAACTATGGCTACACCTTC. This translates into CASSYGGQSANYGYTF.

V gene TRBV2 combines with J gene TRBJ2-7; maybe TRBD1 (8 bases). The CDR3 sequence is 16 residues long. Germline CDR1 is SNHLY and CDR2 is FYNNEI. V gave up 3 bases and J gave up 2 bases, with 17 bases separating them. CDR3 bases: TGTGCCAGCAGTGACCGGACAGGGACTACCCCCTACGAGCAGTACTTC. Protein product: CASSDRTGTTPYEQYF.

This chain uses TRBV5-8 with TRBJ2-1; TRBD1 might be the D (6 bases). Deletions cut 0 bases from V and 8 bases from J, with 12 bases between. The CDR3 sequence is 14 residues long. CDR1 and CDR2 from the germline V gene are SGHTS and YDEGEE. The CDR3 sequence: CASSLGYGGYEQFF. The CDR3 nucleotides are TGTGCCAGCAGCTTGGGGTATGGGGGCTATGAGCAGTTCTTC.

V is TRBV19 and J is TRBJ2-2; 8 nucleotides line up with TRBD1. Germline V CDR1 and CDR2: LNHDA, SQIVND (reference sequence). This CDR3 spans 14 amino acids. V was clipped by 6 bases and J by 4 bases; unmatched bases: 4. Here the CDR3 DNA reads TGTGCCAGTAGAGTGGGACAGGCCACCGGGGAGCTGTTTTTT. Translated: CASRVGQATGELFF.

This clone was found a few times. The rearrangement uses TRBV5-1 and TRBJ1-6; D is perhaps TRBD1 (5 bases). V was clipped by 6 bases and J by 9 bases, with 19 bases between them. The germline CDR1 and CDR2 sequences are SGHRS and YFSETQ. This CDR3 comprises 15 residues. The CDR3 bases are TGCGCCAGCAAGCAACAGTTAGGGGAAGGTTCACCCCTCCACTTT. Its translation: CASKQQLGEGSPLHF.

The V call is TRBV29-1, the J call TRBJ1-2; possible D gene TRBD1, 6 bases. The CDR3 extends over 12 amino acids. CDR1 SQVTM and CDR2 ANQGSEA come from the germline V gene. V was trimmed by 3 bases and J by 10 bases, leaving 15 bases between them. The CDR3 coding sequence is TGCAGCGTTGACTCTGGCCAGGGGTACTACACCTTC. Protein product: CSVDSGQGYYTF.

The sample holds one count of this clone. The gene calls are TRBV27 and TRBJ2-7; D may be TRBD1 (6 bases). V lost 4 bases to trimming and J lost 5 bases, with 9 bases between them. Germline V lookup: CDR1 MNHEY, CDR2 SMNVEV (reference sequence). The CDR3 runs 12 residues. As DNA, the CDR3 is TGTGCCAGCAGTTCGCAGGGGAACGAGCAGTACTTC. Amino acids: CASSSQGNEQYF.

The genes are TRBV11-1 and TRBJ2-2; 7 bases agree with TRBD1. V shed 4 bases, J shed 6 bases, and the junction held 5 bases outside the gene matches. There are 14 residues in the CDR3. Germline values: CDR1 SGHAT, CDR2 FQDESV (reference sequence). CDR3 nucleotide sequence: TGTGCCAGCAGCTCACAACAGGGGTCCGGGGAGCTGTTTTTT. Amino acid sequence: CASSSQQGSGELFF.

The chain combines TRBV30 with TRBJ1-2; a possible D gene is TRBD1 (6 bases). Trimming took off 5 bases at V and 8 bases at J, with 12 bases between the two ends. CDR3 size: 11 residues. CDR1 GTSNPN and CDR2 SVGIG come from the germline V gene (reference sequence). The CDR3 spells CAWGGPWGYTF. The CDR3 DNA reads as TGTGCCTGGGGGGGCCCGTGGGGCTACACCTTC.

The sample holds a few counts of this clone. The V and J genes are TRBV10-2 and TRBJ2-2; possibly TRBD1 for D (6 bases). Germline CDR1 WSHSY, CDR2 SAAADI. V lost 3 bases and J lost 5, with 16 bases in between. The CDR3 has 16 residues. The chain's CDR3 is CASSDDRKRETGELFF. CDR3 in DNA: TGCGCCAGCAGTGACGACAGGAAGAGGGAAACCGGGGAGCTGTTTTTT.

This chain uses TRBV27 with TRBJ1-6; D may be TRBD1 (6 bases). The ends were cut back, 2 bases at V and 11 bases at J, with 13 bases in the middle. This CDR3 contains 14 residues. CDR1 and CDR2 from the germline V gene are MNHEY and SMNVEV (reference sequence). As DNA, the CDR3 is TGTGCCAGCAGTTTAAGTCAGGGGCGGGCACCCCTCCACTTT. Translation gives CASSLSQGRAPLHF.

The chain uses TRBV5-5 and TRBJ2-1; 15 bases align to TRBD2. Germline CDR1 is SGHKS and CDR2 is YYEKEE (reference sequence). V trimming: 0 bases; J trimming: 9 bases; junction bases outside the gene matches: 1. The CDR3 runs to 15 residues. The CDR3 bases are TGTGCCAGCAGCTTGGGGGGACTAGCGGGAGGTGAGCAGTTCTTC. Amino acid sequence: CASSLGGLAGGEQFF.

The J gene is TRBJ2-7, the V gene TRBV10-3, with a weak D call TRBD1 (5 bases). The germline V gene encodes CDR1 ENHRY and CDR2 SYGVKD. V was cut by 0 bases and J by 5 bases, with 11 bases left in between. The CDR3 consists of 14 residues. The CDR3 sequence: CAISESRGLNEQYF. CDR3 nucleotide sequence: TGTGCCATCAGTGAGTCTAGGGGATTAAACGAGCAGTACTTC.

The chain is built from TRBV11-2 and TRBJ2-1; 11 nucleotides line up with TRBD2. The CDR3 has 17 amino acids. Germline-derived CDR1 and CDR2 are SGHAT and FQNNGV. J gave up 2 bases and V 0 bases, and 3 bases lay outside the gene matches. CDR3 in amino acids: CASSLEIAGGPYNEQFF. CDR3 coding DNA: TGTGCCAGCAGCTTAGAGATAGCGGGAGGGCCCTACAATGAGCAGTTCTTC.

This clone was recorded a few times. J is TRBJ1-2 and V is TRBV7-2; the match to TRBD1 covers 7 bases. Trimming removed 3 bases from V and 5 bases from J; junction bases left unmatched: 6. CDR3 size: 14 residues. Germline V gene lookup returns CDR1 SGHTA and CDR2 FQGNSA. The CDR3 sequence: CASSLQGDLYGYTF. The CDR3 nucleotides are TGTGCCAGCAGCTTGCAGGGGGATCTTTATGGCTACACCTTC.

The V call is TRBV5-6, the J call TRBJ1-2, with D maybe TRBD1 (5 bases). V dropped 0 bases and J dropped 2 bases, with 11 bases sitting between them. Germline values: CDR1 SGHDT, CDR2 YYEEEE. The CDR3 is 15 residues long. Here the CDR3 reads CASSLVGTRNYGYTF. The CDR3 DNA is TGTGCCAGCAGCTTGGTAGGGACTCGAAACTATGGCTACACCTTC.